This section outlines one TCR beta chain sequence together with its context. The sample is drawn from a study of shared clonotypes between healthy human individuals. Assay used: immunoSEQ multiplex PCR; TCRdb lists only in-frame clones, some missing. The sample includes millions of clones, more than 85% of them seen just once. The germline V gene encodes CDR1 SGDLS and CDR2 YYNGEE. V shed 0 bases and J shed 0 bases, with 13 bases lying between them. This CDR3 is built from 17 residues. This TCR came from a man aged 18-30 years in good health. Some clones in this sample may be carry-over from other donors' samples. V gene TRBV9 combines with J gene TRBJ1-3, with D possibly matching TRBD1 (6 bases). Specimen: naive CD4+ T cells from PBMCs. Subset: CD45RA+ positively selected. The CDR3 sequence: CASSVEAGAISGNTIYF. In DNA form, the CDR3 reads TGTGCCAGCAGCGTAGAGGCAGGGGCAATCTCTGGAAACACCATATATTTT.